This T cell receptor beta chain was sequenced in a study of blood T cell repertoires in COVID-19. Study background: From T cells, B-cell-depleted T cells, or PBMCs came the material, which was cDNA or gDNA.

The protocol was immunoSEQ multiplex PCR, while the TCRdb copy is restricted to in-frame clones and leaves out a portion. The sample lists 200,000 to 250,000 clones; roughly nine tenths were seen once. The sample comprised PBMCs or T cells enriched from blood (not recorded which). This TCR was recovered from a woman in her forties or fifties in a cohort exposed to, infected with or recovered from COVID-19 (not recorded which).

CDR3 residues: CASSGDTGELFF. CDR3 nucleotide sequence: TGCGCCAGCAGTGGAGACACCGGGGAGCTGTTTTTT. The chain uses TRBV10-1 and TRBJ2-2; no clear D gene. Trimming cost V 4 bases and J 3 bases, with 3 bases left between them. Germline V lookup: CDR1 WNHNN, CDR2 SYGVQD (reference sequence). The CDR3 sequence is 12 residues long.